This T cell receptor beta chain was profiled in a study of blood T cell repertoires in COVID-19 (dated by TCRdb to the early 2020s). Broadly, across the study: The collaborator samples originated in the United States, Italy and Spain and spanned the acute and convalescent phases of COVID-19. The samples were drawn from two sources: the first 160 participants of the ongoing ImmuneRACE study, and 1,200 or so subjects contributed by 6 global collaborators. The material from the prospective study consisted of cDNA or gDNA derived from T cells, B-cell-depleted T cells, or PBMCs. The sample metadata nearly always contained a de-identified subject ID, COVID-19 status, age in years and sex. Where available, HLA class I and class II types were taken from metadata supplied by the sample provider and were not determined by assay-based typing. Deeply sampled blood TCRbeta repertoires from subjects exposed to, actively infected with, or recovered from COVID-19 were included in the dataset. The repertoires were made available in a free public database intended to serve as a resource for research on the immune response to SARS-CoV-2. The paper as a whole reports these results and caveats: How much clinical and demographic metadata was included differed by source and by participant, and the metadata was provided uncurated.

TCRbeta CDR3 regions were amplified from genomic DNA using the immunoSEQ Assay, a bias-controlled multiplex PCR. The paper's data handling went like this. Within the assay, amplification of reference gene primers was used to estimate how many nucleated cells each sample contained. Sequence reads were collapsed and filtered to measure the absolute abundance of every unique TCRbeta CDR3 rearrangement. Productive Simpson clonality was computed per sample as the square root of Simpson's diversity index over productive rearrangements. TCRdb limited this immuneACCESS table to in-frame rearrangements with V and J called. A share of clones is missing; checked studies link under half to unresolved V genes, and the rest is unexplained. The V and J calls and clone size are taken from that table; D and trimming were inferred from the DNA. Across this sample there are roughly 300,000 clones, with roughly 86% seen only once. The ten largest clones take up about 1.7% of the sample.

Collaborating institutions collected whole blood in K2EDTA tubes following their own protocols. For TCRbeta analysis, collaborator samples were shipped as frozen whole blood, as isolated PBMCs, or as DNA extracted from either sample type. Details on this clone: Its target antigen remains unknown. No base quality information exists; no much larger clone differs at one position.

The sequence came from a woman in her fifties or sixties with acute or convalescent COVID-19. Sequencing was done on a sample of peripheral blood.

The bases are TGTGCCATCAGTGACGGGGGGCCTGGAAACACCATATATTTT. Its protein reads: CAISDGGPGNTIYF. The sequence is built from TRBV10-3 and TRBJ1-3; the D region possibly corresponds to TRBD1 (6 bases align). The CDR3 sequence holds 14 residues, the cysteine and phenylalanine included. Of the read, only the CDR3 DNA is kept; its 42 bases are in frame from base 1. Via the germline V gene, CDR1 is ENHRY and CDR2 SYGVKD. The germline ends are 8 bases apart after V is trimmed by 3 bases and J by 2 bases.